Below, 14 T cell receptor beta chains from the same sample are listed, as sequenced in a study of human T cells and chemical hapten exposure. Specified time point: healthy volunteer bleed at 6 weeks. Extraction of total RNA was performed on unfractionated whole blood. TCRdb reanalysed the RACE reads using MiXCR and keeps one entry per CDR3 protein. The sample records over 35,000 distinct CDR3 sequences, about 3.7% being singletons. The source material was whole blood. The receptors originated from a human donor in good health. Some clones in this sample may be carry-over from other donors' samples.

This clonotype was seen at least ten times. The V gene is TRBV29-1, the J gene TRBJ2-2; D uncertain. Trimming shortened V by 3 bases and J by 0 bases, and 17 bases separated the two germline ends. The CDR3 length is 17 residues. CDR1 and CDR2 from the germline V gene are SQVTM and ANQGSEA. DNA of the CDR3: TGCAGCGTTGACCTCTCTTTGGGCAGGACGAACACCGGGGAGCTGTTTTTT. As protein: CSVDLSLGRTNTGELFF.

Ten or more counts support this clonotype. The chain carries TRBV4-1 and TRBJ1-2; 7 nucleotides match TRBD1. CDR1 MGHRA and CDR2 YSYEKL come from the germline V gene. This CDR3 contains 14 residues. V gave up 2 bases and J gave up 7 bases; unmatched junction bases: 7. The CDR3 region has the DNA TGCGCCAGCAGCCAACAAACGACAGGGTTTGGCTACACCTTC. It codes for CASSQQTTGFGYTF.

This clonotype was counted ten times or more. The CDR3 reads CASTKKEGRGTEAFF. The CDR3 DNA reads as TGTGCCAGCACCAAGAAGGAGGGAAGAGGCACTGAAGCTTTCTTT. V gene TRBV28 combines with J gene TRBJ1-1; D is ambiguous. CDR3 length: 15 amino acids. CDR1 and CDR2 (germline): MDHEN, SYDVKM. Trimming shortened V by 7 bases and J by 4 bases, and 19 bases separated the two germline ends.

There are many counts of this clonotype. The chain couples TRBV10-3 to TRBJ1-1, with unresolved D. There are 12 residues in the CDR3. CDR1 ENHRY and CDR2 SYGVKD come from the germline V gene. V was clipped by 10 bases and J by 1 base, with 10 bases between them. CDR3 bases: TGTGCCACCGGCGAGCGGAACACTGAAGCTTTCTTT. Translated: CATGERNTEAFF.

This clonotype was found a few times. This rearrangement joins TRBV4-2 to TRBJ1-1; possibly TRBD1 for D (6 bases). The CDR3 is 16 amino acids. V lost 0 bases and J lost 5, with 16 bases in between. CDR1 and CDR2 from the germline V gene are LGHNA and YNFKEQ. CDR3 sequence reads: CASSQDLAGVGTEAFF. The CDR3 coding sequence is TGTGCCAGCAGCCAAGATCTCGCAGGGGTGGGGACTGAAGCTTTCTTT.

The sample holds many counts of this clonotype. V is TRBV6-5 and J is TRBJ2-7, with 10 bases fitting TRBD1. The CDR3 sequence is 14 residues long. V was pared by 6 bases and J by 5 bases, with 7 bases of the junction left unmatched. The V gene's germline CDR1 is MNHEY and CDR2 SVGAGI. The CDR3 sequence: CASRGTGVVNEQYF. The DNA of the CDR3 is TGTGCCAGCAGGGGGACAGGGGTAGTGAACGAGCAGTACTTC.

This clonotype has more than one count but fewer than ten. V gene TRBV11-2 combines with J gene TRBJ2-3; TRBD2 matches at 7 bases. Germline loops: CDR1 SGHAT, CDR2 FQNNGV. The CDR3 runs to 16 residues. V was pared by 4 bases and J by 5 bases, with 12 bases of the junction left unmatched. The CDR3 region has the DNA TGTGCCAGCAGCTCCTTGGTCGCCTGGGGGGGAGATACGCAGTATTTT. Translation: CASSSLVAWGGDTQYF. Supplemented by reference TRBV11-2 and TRBJ2-3, the full variable domain reads EAGVAQSPRYKIIEKRQSVAFWCNPISGHATLYWYQQILGQGPKLLIQFQNNGVVDDSQLPKDRFSAERLKGVDSTLKIQPAKLEDSAVYLCASSSLVAWGGDTQYFGPGTRLTVL.

Ten or more counts support this clonotype. The chain joins TRBV28 to TRBJ2-3; D may be TRBD2 (5 bases). The CDR3 has 14 residues. Germline V gives CDR1 MDHEN, CDR2 SYDVKM. Trimming cost V 7 bases and J 5 bases, with 16 bases left between them. CDR3 nucleotide sequence: TGTGCCAGCACACCAGGCGACGGGATAGATACGCAGTATTTT. Residues: CASTPGDGIDTQYF.

The chain joins TRBV5-1 to TRBJ2-2; D may be TRBD2 (5 bases). With 6 bases removed from V and 0 bases from J, the gap between germline ends came to 9 bases. Germline-derived CDR1 and CDR2 are SGHRS and YFSETQ. The CDR3 has 14 amino acids. The CDR3 nucleotides read TGCGCCAGCACGGGAAGCGCGAACACCGGGGAGCTGTTTTTT. This encodes CASTGSANTGELFF.

The V and J genes are TRBV4-1 and TRBJ1-6; D call uncertain. Per germline, CDR1 MGHRA and CDR2 YSYEKL. The germline V and J ends were trimmed by 5 bases and 10 bases, with 15 bases remaining between them. The CDR3 length is 14 residues. CDR3 coding DNA: TGCGCCAGCAGCAATGGGCCTGAGGCATCACCCCTCCACTTT. This gives the protein CASSNGPEASPLHF.

This clonotype was counted many times. The V call is TRBV6-5, the J call TRBJ1-1; possible D gene TRBD1, 5 bases. Germline V CDR1 and CDR2: MNHEY, SVGAGI. Trimming left V 4 bases short and J 5 bases short, with 20 bases between. The CDR3 is 16 amino acids. CDR3 nucleotides: TGTGCCAGCAGTTCCCAGTACCACCCCGGACAAACTGAAGCTTTCTTT. Translating gives CASSSQYHPGQTEAFF.

This clonotype was picked up many times. The V call is TRBV12-3 or TRBV12-4, the J call TRBJ2-3, with 7 positions matching TRBD1. The CDR3 has 15 amino acids. The V and J ends lost 6 bases and 2 bases, in that order; junction bases with no gene match: 8. DNA for the CDR3: TGTGCCAGCAGAAGACAGGGTGCTAACACAGATACGCAGTATTTT. The encoded protein is CASRRQGANTDTQYF.

At least ten counts were recorded for this clonotype. V and J are TRBV28 and TRBJ1-5; unclear D gene. Germline assignment: CDR1 MDHEN and CDR2 SYDVKM. V was clipped by 0 bases and J by 5 bases, with 5 bases between them. CDR3 size: 13 residues. The CDR3 loop reads CASSLWGYQPQHF. The CDR3 DNA sequence: TGTGCCAGCAGTTTATGGGGCTATCAGCCCCAGCATTTT.

This chain connects TRBV20-1 to TRBJ2-3, with no clear D. Between the trimmed V and J ends, which lost 4 bases and 0 bases, there was a span of 8 bases. The germline gives CDR1 DFQATT, CDR2 SNEGSKA (reference sequence). The CDR3 loop spans 13 amino acids. CDR3 protein: CSATPLSTDTQYF. In nucleotides, the CDR3 is TGCAGTGCTACCCCCCTTAGCACAGATACGCAGTATTTT.